The 9 T cell receptor beta chains in this list originate from one sample, sequenced in a study of blood T cell repertoires in COVID-19. The data were produced by immunoSEQ multiplex PCR, yet TCRdb's version contains in-frame clones alone and is incomplete. The data show tens of thousands of clones, with around 80% seen just once and 4% to 5.5% held by the top ten. Sequences were obtained from peripheral blood. The receptors derive from a woman older than 75 with active or convalescent COVID-19.

The chain joins TRBV6-5 to TRBJ2-7, with D tentatively TRBD2 (5 bases). This CDR3 is built from 14 residues. Germline CDR1 and CDR2: MNHEY and SVGAGI. V was trimmed by 6 bases and J by 4 bases, leaving 16 bases between them. The DNA of the CDR3 is TGTGCCAGCAGCTCCTCAGGACTGACATACGAGCAGTACTTC. Its protein product is CASSSSGLTYEQYF.

V usage is TRBV24-1 and J usage is TRBJ1-2; weak D call: TRBD1 (6 bases). This CDR3 has 13 amino acids. Germline CDR1 and CDR2: KGHDR and SFDVKD. The ends were cut back, 9 bases at V and 6 bases at J, with 16 bases in the middle. The CDR3, as DNA: TGTGCCACCGCAATGGACAGTATGGATGGCTACACCTTC. Translation gives CATAMDSMDGYTF.

The rearrangement joins TRBV27 to TRBJ1-4, with a weak D call TRBD1 (5 bases). The CDR3 consists of 15 residues. Germline V gene lookup returns CDR1 MNHEY and CDR2 SMNVEV (reference sequence). V was shortened by 5 bases and J by 8 bases, with 18 bases between the two germline ends. The CDR3 spells CASSPTGGDYEKLFF. The CDR3 DNA sequence: TGTGCCAGCAGTCCAACCGGGGGGGATTACGAAAAACTGTTTTTT.

The V and J genes are TRBV18 and TRBJ2-1, with 9 bases matching TRBD2. Germline assignment: CDR1 KGHSH and CDR2 LQKENI. Trimming cost V 6 bases and J 5 bases; bases outside gene matches: 5. This CDR3 has 14 amino acids. Written as DNA, the CDR3 is TGTGCCAGCTCTCTACGGACTAGCGACAATGAGCAGTTCTTC. Protein: CASSLRTSDNEQFF.

This clone was seen just once. The V gene is TRBV9, the J gene TRBJ2-1; 8 nucleotides line up with TRBD2. Per germline, CDR1 SGDLS and CDR2 YYNGEE. The CDR3 length is 21 residues. The junction had 23 bases not matched to a gene; V was cut back by 4 bases and J by 2 bases. CDR3 bases: TGTGCCAGCAGCCCCCACGCAAAAACTAGCGGAGGGGCCTGGGCCTACAATGAGCAGTTCTTC. The encoded protein is CASSPHAKTSGGAWAYNEQFF.

The gene calls are TRBV11-2 and TRBJ2-1; TRBD2 agrees at 10 bases. Germline V CDR1 and CDR2: SGHAT, FQNNGV. The CDR3 is 19 residues long. V shed 5 bases, J shed 7 bases, and the junction held 20 bases outside the gene matches. In DNA form, the CDR3 reads TGTGCCAGCAGCCGTTCCCCGGTTGGGGAGCGGGAGGGTCGAAATGAGCAGTTCTTC. Protein product: CASSRSPVGEREGRNEQFF.

This clone was seen a handful of times. The V gene is TRBV14, the J gene TRBJ1-1; D is undetermined. Between the trimmed V and J ends, which lost 4 bases and 0 bases, there was a span of 9 bases. Germline V gene sequence: CDR1 SGHDN, CDR2 FVKESK. This CDR3 region has 14 residues. CDR3 protein: CASSLVELNTEAFF. The DNA for the CDR3 is TGTGCCAGCAGCCTGGTAGAACTGAACACTGAAGCTTTCTTT.

The chain is built from TRBV18 and TRBJ1-6, with 12 bases that match TRBD1. The V segment lost 6 bases and the J segment 6 bases; nucleotides outside the gene matches: 6. The CDR3 extends over 16 amino acids. The germline V gene has CDR1 KGHSH and CDR2 LQKENI. DNA for the CDR3: TGTGCCAGCTCCCCCGGGACAGGGGGCCGTAATTCACCCCTCCACTTT. Its translation: CASSPGTGGRNSPLHF.

The chain couples TRBV7-8 to TRBJ2-7, with D perhaps matching TRBD2 (6 bases). Deletions cut 1 base from V and 1 base from J, with 11 bases between. Germline V CDR1 and CDR2: SGHVS, FQNEAQ. The CDR3 covers 15 residues. In nucleotides, the CDR3 is TGTGCCAGCAGCTTAGGCCGGGACTTTTCCTACGAGCAGTACTTC. Encoded protein: CASSLGRDFSYEQYF. Filled out from reference TRBV7-8 and TRBJ2-7, the complete variable domain reads GAGVSQSPRYKVAKRGQDVALRCDPISGHVSLFWYQQALGQGPEFLTYFQNEAQLDKSGLPSDRFFAERPEGSVSTLKIQRTQQEDSAVYLCASSLGRDFSYEQYFGPGTRLTVT.